This T cell receptor beta chain was identified in a study of blood T cells in healthy people across ages. Study outcomes and limitations: Calculation of diversity from one million T cells yielded estimates considered to be underestimates. Fewer expanded clones and more diversity marked long-lived versus aged donors.

Worth noting for this clonotype: Its matching antigen is unknown.

Sample-barcoded 5' priming and a J-beta primer mix drove a second PCR of 7 to 11 cycles. TCRdb re-called the 5' RACE reads with MiXCR, one entry per CDR3 protein. The sample includes about 1.7 million distinct CDR3 sequences, roughly 30% seen only once; the top ten take around 7.7%. For every donor, a draw yielded about 9.7 milliliters of peripheral blood. Germline values: CDR1 SEHNR, CDR2 FQNEAQ (reference sequence). V was pared by 2 bases and J by 2 bases, with 11 bases of the junction left unmatched. The CDR3 covers 18 residues. The V call is TRBV7-9, the J call TRBJ1-2; TRBD1 matches at 10 bases. Sequenced material: blood. The receptor was derived from a woman between 25 and 40 years old in good health. CDR3 bases: TGTGCCAGCAGCTTAAACGTCCGGGACAGGGGATGGAACTATGGCTACACCTTC. Translating gives CASSLNVRDRGWNYGYTF. Full variable domain (rest looked up from reference TRBV7-9 and TRBJ1-2): DTGVSQNPRHKITKRGQNVTFRCDPISEHNRLYWYRQTLGQGPEFLTYFQNEAQLEKSRLLSDRFSAERPKGSFSTLEIQRTEQGDSAMYLCASSLNVRDRGWNYGYTFGSGTRLTVV.